This T cell receptor beta chain was sequenced in a study of CD8+ T cells in alopecia areata. For the study at large: After 6 to 18 months of tofacitinib, follow-up continued 6 months off drug.

The treatment denotes: oral pan-JAK inhibitor, 5-10 mg twice daily. Sequencing used cDNA as its template, made by extracting RNA and reverse transcribing it. Data came from immunoSEQ multiplex PCR; TCRdb stores just in-frame clones and leaves some out. Of roughly 220,000 clones in the sample, roughly 66% were seen once. This clonotype originated in a human donor with alopecia areata. Sequences were derived from CD4+ T cells sorted from blood, sampled at week 44, from a patient treated with tofacitinib.

The chain's CDR3 is CAINSAGGPEEQFF. The CDR3 bases are TGTGCCATCAATTCAGCGGGGGGGCCGGAGGAGCAGTTCTTC. The rearrangement links TRBV10-3 to TRBJ2-1, with TRBD2 matching 10 bases. Per the germline V gene, CDR1 is ENHRY and CDR2 is SYGVKD. V lost 7 bases to trimming and J lost 10 bases; unmatched junction nucleotides: 10. The CDR3 runs to 14 residues.